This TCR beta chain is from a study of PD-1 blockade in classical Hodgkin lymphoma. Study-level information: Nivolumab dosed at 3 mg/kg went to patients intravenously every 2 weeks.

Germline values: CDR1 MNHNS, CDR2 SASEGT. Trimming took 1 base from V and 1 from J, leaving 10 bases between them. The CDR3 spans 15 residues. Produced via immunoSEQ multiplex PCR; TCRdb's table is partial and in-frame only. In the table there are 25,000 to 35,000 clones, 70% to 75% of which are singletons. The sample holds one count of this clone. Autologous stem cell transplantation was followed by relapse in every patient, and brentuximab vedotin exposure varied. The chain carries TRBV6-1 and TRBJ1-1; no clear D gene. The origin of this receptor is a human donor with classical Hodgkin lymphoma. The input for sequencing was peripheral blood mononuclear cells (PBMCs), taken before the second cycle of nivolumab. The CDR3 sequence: CASSEVLSPNTEAFF. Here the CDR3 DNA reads TGTGCCAGCAGTGAAGTTTTGTCCCCGAACACTGAAGCTTTCTTT.